This TCR beta chain comes out of a study of blood T cell repertoires in COVID-19. Study background: The United States, Italy and Spain were the sources of the acute and convalescent COVID-19 samples. PBMCs, B-cell-depleted T cells, or T cells were the source of the cDNA or gDNA that made up the material.

Per the original methods: Using reference gene primer amplification, nucleated cell counts were estimated. Libraries were prepared by immunoSEQ multiplex PCR; TCRdb keeps only in-frame clonotypes and omits some of them. V, J and clone size reflect that table, while D and trimming were determined from the DNA. There are over 100,000 clones in the sample; around 87% occur only once, and over 12% lies in the top ten. The CDR3 has 13 residues. Germline CDR1 is MNHEY and CDR2 is SMNVEV (reference sequence). The V gene lost 7 bases and the J gene lost 5 bases, with 14 bases spanning the gap. Sequenced: peripheral blood. The origin of this receptor is a man aged 45-60 years with acute or convalescent COVID-19. J is TRBJ1-1 and V is TRBV27; TRBD1 might be the D (6 bases). The CDR3 region is CASTNPRGTEAFF. The CDR3 nucleotides read TGTGCCAGCACCAACCCGAGGGGGACTGAAGCTTTCTTT.